The 13 T cell receptor beta chains reported below all come from one sample, sequenced in a study of blood T cell repertoires in COVID-19 (dated by TCRdb to 2020 to 2022). Receptor amplification or capture employed the immunoSEQ multiplex PCR assay. TCRdb mirrors the immuneACCESS table, restricted to in-frame sequences. Some clones are absent from its copies; in checked studies, under half trace to an unresolved V gene, and the reason for the others is unknown. Here the sample has approximately 210,000 clones; about 90% occur a single time. The ten largest clonotypes hold about 1.9% of the sample. Sequencing used peripheral blood. These receptors came from a man aged 40-50 years with active or convalescent COVID-19.

The rearrangement joins TRBV29-1 to TRBJ2-3; D is perhaps TRBD2 (5 bases). The CDR3 has 13 amino acids. The germline V gene has CDR1 SQVTM and CDR2 ANQGSEA. V was clipped by 4 bases and J by 3 bases, with 11 bases between them. The CDR3 loop reads CSVGGGRTDTQYF. The CDR3, as DNA: TGCAGCGTTGGTGGCGGGCGGACAGATACGCAGTATTTT.

V usage is TRBV28 and J usage is TRBJ1-5; D possibly corresponds to TRBD1 (5 bases). CDR3 length equals 14 residues. Germline CDR1 is MDHEN and CDR2 is SYDVKM. The V end lost 7 bases, the J end lost 7 bases, and 17 bases lay between the germline ends. The CDR3 reads CASTLGGTQQPQHF. CDR3 nucleotide sequence: TGTGCCAGCACCTTGGGAGGGACTCAGCAGCCCCAGCATTTT.

The chain couples TRBV9 to TRBJ2-7, with 9 bases matching TRBD1. Per the germline V gene, CDR1 is SGDLS and CDR2 is YYNGEE. This CDR3 is 14 amino acids long. V trimming: 4 bases; J trimming: 5 bases; junction bases outside the gene matches: 7. CDR3 residues: CASSPTGGSDEQYF. CDR3 nucleotides: TGTGCCAGCAGCCCCACAGGGGGCAGCGACGAGCAGTACTTC.

The chain carries TRBV5-1 and TRBJ1-1, with D perhaps TRBD1 (5 bases). This CDR3 is 14 amino acids long. With 4 bases removed from V and 5 bases from J, the gap between germline ends came to 15 bases. The germline V gene has CDR1 SGHRS and CDR2 YFSETQ. The CDR3 nucleotides read TGCGCCAGCAGCCTTGGGGGGGTAAAGACTGAAGCTTTCTTT. It yields the protein CASSLGGVKTEAFF.

The chain couples TRBV5-5 to TRBJ2-6, with 7 bases that match TRBD1. CDR1 is SGHKS and CDR2 is YYEKEE in the germline V gene (reference sequence). This CDR3 contains 16 residues. J lost 0 bases, V lost 7 bases, and 7 bases had no gene match. DNA of the CDR3: TGTGCCAGCGATGGGACAGCTTACTCTGGGGCCAACGTCCTGACTTTC. This translates into CASDGTAYSGANVLTF.

V usage is TRBV23-1 and J usage is TRBJ1-4, with 7 bases lining up with TRBD1. TRBV23-1 is identified as an open reading frame with a role that is uncertain. J lost 0 bases, V lost 5 bases, and 15 bases had no gene match. The CDR3 has 19 amino acids. CDR3 loop: CASSSIPPGQTATNEKLFF. CDR3 DNA sequence: TGCGCCAGCAGTTCAATCCCCCCGGGACAGACTGCAACTAATGAAAAACTGTTTTTT.

This clone showed up just once. This sequence joins TRBV24-1 and TRBJ1-5; D not certain. CDR1 is KGHDR and CDR2 is SFDVKD in the germline V gene. CDR3 length: 12 residues. Trimming took 3 bases from V and 8 from J, leaving 7 bases between them. The CDR3 spells CATSDGLKPQHF. CDR3 sequence (DNA): TGTGCCACCAGTGATGGACTAAAGCCCCAGCATTTT.

The rearrangement joins TRBV19 to TRBJ2-5; TRBD2 matches at 14 bases. CDR3 size: 16 residues. The V segment lost 1 base and the J segment 4 bases; nucleotides outside the gene matches: 2. Germline lookup yields CDR1 LNHDA and CDR2 SQIVND (reference sequence). In DNA, the CDR3 is TGTGCCAGTAGTATAGTTGGGACTAGCGGGAGAGAGACCCAGTACTTC. Translation gives CASSIVGTSGRETQYF. The whole variable domain, remainder taken from reference TRBV19 and TRBJ2-5, is DGGITQSPKYLFRKEGQNVTLSCEQNLNHDAMYWYRQDPGQGLRLIYYSQIVNDFQKGDIAEGYSVSREKKESFPLTVTSAQKNPTAFYLCASSIVGTSGRETQYFGPGTRLLVL.

The chain joins TRBV5-5 to TRBJ1-4; TRBD1 matches at 12 bases. Germline values: CDR1 SGHKS, CDR2 YYEKEE (reference sequence). V lost 4 bases and J lost 0; bases outside the gene matches: 7. The CDR3 loop spans 18 amino acids. CDR3 loop: CASSRGTGGRATNEKLFF. CDR3 bases: TGTGCCAGCAGCAGGGGGACAGGGGGCCGGGCAACTAATGAAAAACTGTTTTTT.

This sequence joins TRBV7-9 and TRBJ2-7, with D hard to call. This CDR3 region has 12 residues. V was shortened by 5 bases and J by 2 bases, with 7 bases between the two germline ends. Germline lookup yields CDR1 SEHNR and CDR2 FQNEAQ (reference sequence). In DNA form, the CDR3 reads TGTGCCAGCAGCACCACAGCCTACGAGCAGTACTTC. The encoded protein is CASSTTAYEQYF. Complete variable domain (other parts from reference TRBV7-9 and TRBJ2-7): DTGVSQNPRHKITKRGQNVTFRCDPISEHNRLYWYRQTLGQGPEFLTYFQNEAQLEKSRLLSDRFSAERPKGSFSTLEIQRTEQGDSAMYLCASSTTAYEQYFGPGTRLTVT.

This chain uses TRBV27 with TRBJ1-5, with 7 bases identical to TRBD1. This CDR3 contains 14 residues. V shed 3 bases, J shed 3 bases, and the junction held 2 bases outside the gene matches. The V gene's germline CDR1 is MNHEY and CDR2 SMNVEV (reference sequence). Here the CDR3 reads CASSLRGHNQPQHF. CDR3 in DNA: TGTGCCAGCAGTTTGAGGGGGCACAATCAGCCCCAGCATTTT.

In this sample, this clone turned up a few times. The J gene is TRBJ2-7, the V gene TRBV9, with D perhaps TRBD2 (6 bases). V lost 7 bases and J 3 bases, leaving 17 bases between the germline ends. The CDR3 has 14 residues. Germline V gives CDR1 SGDLS, CDR2 YYNGEE. CDR3 loop: CASGMEGGFYEQYF. As DNA, the CDR3 is TGTGCCAGCGGGATGGAGGGAGGCTTCTACGAGCAGTACTTC. The complete variable domain, with remaining parts taken from reference TRBV9 and TRBJ2-7, reads DSGVTQTPKHLITATGQRVTLRCSPRSGDLSVYWYQQSLDQGLQFLIQYYNGEERAKGNILERFSAQQFPDLHSELNLSSLELGDSALYFCASGMEGGFYEQYFGPGTRLTVT.

V usage is TRBV24-1 and J usage is TRBJ1-4; no clear D. V was clipped by 4 bases and J by 5 bases, with 13 bases between them. The V gene's germline CDR1 is KGHDR and CDR2 SFDVKD. The CDR3 extends over 15 amino acids. In nucleotides, the CDR3 is TGTGCCACCAGTGACCCGACTGATCAAAATGAAAAACTGTTTTTT. It yields the protein CATSDPTDQNEKLFF.